Listed below are T cell receptor beta chains from one sample, sequenced in a study of somatic mutations in cytotoxic T cells in rheumatoid arthritis. Data came from immunoSEQ multiplex PCR; TCRdb stores just in-frame clones and leaves some out. The sample holds 25,000 to 30,000 clones, 85% to 90% seen once. Sequencing input: CD8+ T cells sorted from blood. The receptors derive from an adult with rheumatoid arthritis. Each CDR3 is given with its conserved first and last residue. Each record gives: V gene, D gene, clone size, J gene, CDR3 DNA, CDR3 protein. The D gene is left open where the match is weak. Expanded clones get a size class; other rows say once, few or many, or leave the size out.

>TRBV6-5|.|.|TRBJ1-2
TGTGCCAGCAGTTACCCCCTTTGGGATGGCTACACCTTC
CASSYPLWDGYTF
>TRBV19|TRBD2|.|TRBJ2-1
TGTGCCAGTAAAGGCGGGAGGGGGTACAATGAGCAGTTCTTC
CASKGGRGYNEQFF
>TRBV27|.|.|TRBJ1-1
TGTGCCAGCAGCTGGAACATGAACACTGAAGCTTTCTTT
CASSWNMNTEAFF
>TRBV19|.|.|TRBJ1-2
TGTGCCAGTAGAGCCTCGGACTCTCAAAAATCTAACTATGGCTACACCTTC
CASRASDSQKSNYGYTF
>TRBV29-1|.|.|TRBJ1-2
TGCAGCGTTCAATCCGGAAACTATGGCTACACCTTC
CSVQSGNYGYTF
>TRBV15|.|.|TRBJ2-1
TGTGCCACCAGCAGAGATTTGAGTTCTAGCGTAAACAATGAGCAGTTCTTC
CATSRDLSSSVNNEQFF
>TRBV6-6|.|.|TRBJ1-6
TGTGCCAGCAGTTACGGGTGGAGCTCCTATAATTCACCCCTCCACTTT
CASSYGWSSYNSPLHF
>TRBV2|.|.|TRBJ1-6
TGTGCCAGCAGTGAGCACCTTAATTCACCCCTCCACTTT
CASSEHLNSPLHF
>TRBV29-1|.|.|TRBJ2-1
TGCAGCGTCGCGGACAGTCCCAGCTACAATGAGCAGTTCTTC
CSVADSPSYNEQFF
>TRBV4-2|.|.|TRBJ1-1
TGTGCCAGCAGCAAGCGAAGTATGAACACTGAAGCTTTCTTT
CASSKRSMNTEAFF
>TRBV27|TRBD2|.|TRBJ2-7
TGTGCCAGCAGTTTAAAGGCGCCAGCGGGAGGTTCCTACGAGCAGTACTTC
CASSLKAPAGGSYEQYF
>TRBV15|.|.|TRBJ1-5
TGTGCCACCAGCAGAGACAGGCTCAATCAGCCCCAGCATTTT
CATSRDRLNQPQHF
>TRBV4-1|.|.|TRBJ2-1
TGCGCCAGCAGCCAGGTTAGGGATGGGAATGAGCAGTTCTTC
CASSQVRDGNEQFF
>TRBV4-2|.|.|TRBJ1-1
TGTGCCAGCAGCCAAGAACGAGGGGAGACTGAAGCTTTCTTT
CASSQERGETEAFF
>TRBV6-1|.|.|TRBJ2-7
TGTGCCAGCAGTGTCACAGCGTCCTACGAGCAGTACTTC
CASSVTASYEQYF
>TRBV7-7|.|.|TRBJ2-1
TGTGCCAGCAGCTTAGGAGATAGCTCCTACAATGAGCAGTTCTTC
CASSLGDSSYNEQFF
>TRBV10-2|.|.|TRBJ2-7
TGCGCCAGCAGTGACGCCCTGTTAGACGAGCAGTACTTC
CASSDALLDEQYF
>TRBV11-2|TRBD1|.|TRBJ2-7
TGTGCCAGCAGCTTGGCCGGACAGGGTTTTTTTTACGAGCAGTACTTC
CASSLAGQGFFYEQYF
>TRBV7-6|.|.|TRBJ2-1
TGTGCCAGCAGCTTAGAGGGGCGGCCATGGGAGCAGTTCTTC
CASSLEGRPWEQFF
>TRBV7-9|.|.|TRBJ2-7
TGTGCCAGCAGCACCTCCGGGACCGTAGACTCCTACGAGCAGTACTTC
CASSTSGTVDSYEQYF
>TRBV11-2|.|.|TRBJ2-1
TGTGCCAGCAGCTTACTACCCAGGGAGCAGTTCTTC
CASSLLPREQFF
>TRBV6-5|.|.|TRBJ1-2
TGTGCCAGCAGTTATGATCGGGGGGCTAATGGCTACACCTTC
CASSYDRGANGYTF
>TRBV6-5|.|.|TRBJ1-2
TGTGCCAGCCGTTTAGGGCCAGATAACGAACCTTTGTTC
CASRLGPDNEPLF
>TRBV5-1|.|.|TRBJ1-3
TGCGCCAGCAGCCCGGAAAGATCTGGAAACACCATATATTTT
CASSPERSGNTIYF
>TRBV28|.|.|TRBJ2-1
TGTGCCAGCAGACCGGGACAAAGCTCCTACAATGAGCAGTTCTTC
CASRPGQSSYNEQFF
>TRBV2|TRBD1|.|TRBJ2-2
TGTGCCAGGGAGGGACAGGGAAACTCCGGGGAGCTGTTTTTT
CAREGQGNSGELFF
>TRBV6-4|TRBD2|.|TRBJ2-3
TGTGCCAGCAGTTTCCAAGCGGGGGTGGCAGATACGCAGTATTTT
CASSFQAGVADTQYF
>TRBV7-6|.|.|TRBJ1-1
TGTGCCAGCAGCTTCCCCTCAGACAATATGAACACTGAAGCTTTCTTT
CASSFPSDNMNTEAFF
>TRBV7-9|.|few|TRBJ2-7
TGTGCCTCAAGGACGCTTACCTACGAGCAGTACTTC
CASRTLTYEQYF
>TRBV6-5|TRBD1|once|TRBJ1-2
TGTGCCAGCAGTTACTTTTCCGGACAGGGGGATGGCTACACCTTC
CASSYFSGQGDGYTF
>TRBV5-4|.|.|TRBJ2-5
TGTGCCAGCATCTCCGAGGGGGGCCCAGAGACCCAGTACTTC
CASISEGGPETQYF
>TRBV15|TRBD1|.|TRBJ2-1
TGTGCCACCAGCAGGACAGGGAGCTCCTACAATGAGCAGTTCTTC
CATSRTGSSYNEQFF
>TRBV19|.|.|TRBJ2-7
TGTGCCAGTAGTATAGGGCAGGGCACGACCTACGAGCAGTACTTC
CASSIGQGTTYEQYF
>TRBV2|TRBD2|.|TRBJ2-1
TGTGCCACACTAGCGGGGGACAGCTCCTACAATGAGCAGTTCTTC
CATLAGDSSYNEQFF
>TRBV27|.|.|TRBJ2-7
TGTGCCAGCAGACAGGGACACGCGTACGGCGAGCAGTACTTC
CASRQGHAYGEQYF
>TRBV10-3|.|.|TRBJ1-3
TGTGCCATCAGTGTTACCCAGGGGCCTTCTGGAAACACCATATATTTT
CAISVTQGPSGNTIYF
>TRBV11-3|.|.|TRBJ2-1
TGTGCCAGCAGCTTCGGCCGGAACAATGAGCAGTTCTTC
CASSFGRNNEQFF
>TRBV18|TRBD1|.|TRBJ1-2
TGTGCCAGCTCTTACCCCGGACAGGGGGTCTATGGCTACACCTTC
CASSYPGQGVYGYTF
>TRBV7-9|.|.|TRBJ2-7
TGTGCCAGCAGCTTGTCGGGGCAGCCATATCAGTACGAGCAGTACTTC
CASSLSGQPYQYEQYF
>TRBV14|TRBD1|.|TRBJ2-1
TGTGCCAGCAGCCAAGGTCCGATTGCGGGACAGGTAAACAATGAGCAGTTCTTC
CASSQGPIAGQVNNEQFF
>TRBV6-5|.|.|TRBJ2-7
TGTGCCAGCAAATACTCCGCAGACTACGAGCAGTACTTC
CASKYSADYEQYF
>TRBV7-9|.|.|TRBJ2-1
TGTGCCAGCAGTCCGCCAAGGAATGAGCAGTTCTTC
CASSPPRNEQFF
>TRBV29-1|TRBD2|.|TRBJ2-7
TGCAGCGTTGTACCTAGCGGGGCTGGATACGAGCAGTACTTC
CSVVPSGAGYEQYF
>TRBV5-4|TRBD2|.|TRBJ2-7
TGTGCCAGCAGCTTGGGTCTAGCGGGAGGAGGTGCCTACGAGCAGTACTTC
CASSLGLAGGGAYEQYF
>TRBV5-6|.|.|TRBJ1-4
TGTGCCAGCAGCTTGGTGGGTAATGAAAAACTGTTTTTT
CASSLVGNEKLFF
>TRBV10-3|.|.|TRBJ2-7
TGTGCCATCAGTGAGTGGCAGGGCTACGAGCAGTACTTC
CAISEWQGYEQYF
>TRBV28|TRBD1|.|TRBJ1-1
TGTGCCAGCCTTTTGACAGGGTTGAACACTGAAGCTTTCTTT
CASLLTGLNTEAFF
>TRBV5-1|.|.|TRBJ1-3
TGCGCCAGCAGCTTAGGAGAATTCTCTGGAAACACCATATATTTT
CASSLGEFSGNTIYF
>TRBV4-3|.|.|TRBJ2-1
TGCGCCAGCAGCCAAGAGGGAGTCACGAGCTCCTACAATGAGCAGTTCTTC
CASSQEGVTSSYNEQFF
>TRBV7-9|.|.|TRBJ1-2
TGTGCCAGCAGCCAAGAGACAGGTTATGGCTACACCTTC
CASSQETGYGYTF
>TRBV21-1|.|once|TRBJ1-5
TGTGCCAGCAGCAAAGTTCTGAGTGACAATCAGCCCCAGCATTTT
CASSKVLSDNQPQHF
>TRBV29-1|.|.|TRBJ2-3
TGCAGCTGTCCTGTCACAGATACGCAGTATTTT
CSCPVTDTQYF
>TRBV7-8|TRBD2|.|TRBJ2-3
TGTGCCAGCAGCTTAGCTCGATTCGGGCGGGGGATTACAGATACGCAGTATTTT
CASSLARFGRGITDTQYF
>TRBV13|TRBD1|.|TRBJ2-5
TGTGCCAGCAGCTCTACAGGGGACCAAGAGACCCAGTACTTC
CASSSTGDQETQYF
>TRBV6-4|.|.|TRBJ2-6
TGTGCCACCGCGGAGGGCTCTGGGGCCAACGTCCTGACTTTC
CATAEGSGANVLTF
>TRBV5-1|.|.|TRBJ2-1
TGCGCCAGCAGCTTCAGAGACTCCTACAATGAGCAGTTCTTC
CASSFRDSYNEQFF
>TRBV4-3|.|.|TRBJ2-4
TGCGCCAGCAGCCAATCCAGACAGACAGACTACGATCTAGCCAAAAACATTCAGTACTTC
CASSQSRQTDYDLAKNIQYF
>TRBV9|.|once|TRBJ1-5
TGTGCCAGCAGCGCCGAAGGGTTTCTAGGTCAGCCCCAGCATTTT
CASSAEGFLGQPQHF